This T cell receptor (beta chain) originates from a study of cytomegalovirus exposure and HLA in healthy donors. Points from the study as a whole: Cytomegalovirus-associated status was assigned to 150 or so TCR beta chains. Later, an analysis found that TCR clusters from the first cohort tended to co-occur in the roughly 120 validation repertoires.

The assay was immunoSEQ multiplex PCR, and TCRdb's table has in-frame clones only and misses some. The table lists almost 65,000 clones, around nine tenths of them singletons. For this clone: Its antigen is not identified.

The CDR3 runs to 16 residues. The germline V gene encodes CDR1 MNHNS and CDR2 SASEGT. The V segment lost 0 bases and the J segment 8 bases; nucleotides outside the gene matches: 7. This TCR came from a woman under 30 in good health and CMV-seronegative. The specimen was PBMCs. The gene calls are TRBV6-1 and TRBJ2-1; TRBD2 matches at 10 bases. The CDR3 DNA is TGTGCCAGCAGTGAAGCCGGTAGCGGGAGGCCGCATGAGCAGTTCTTC. Its protein product is CASSEAGSGRPHEQFF.